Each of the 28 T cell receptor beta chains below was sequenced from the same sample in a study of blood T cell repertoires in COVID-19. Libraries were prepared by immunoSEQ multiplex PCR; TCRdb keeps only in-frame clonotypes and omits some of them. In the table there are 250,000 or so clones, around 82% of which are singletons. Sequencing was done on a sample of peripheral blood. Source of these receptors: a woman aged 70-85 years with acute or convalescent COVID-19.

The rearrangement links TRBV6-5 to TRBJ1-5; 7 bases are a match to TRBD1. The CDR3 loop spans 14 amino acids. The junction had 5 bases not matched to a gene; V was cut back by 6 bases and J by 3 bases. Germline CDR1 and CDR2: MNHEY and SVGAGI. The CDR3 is CASRPTGSNQPQHF. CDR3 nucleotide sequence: TGTGCCAGCAGGCCGACAGGGTCCAATCAGCCCCAGCATTTT.

For the CDR3, the DNA is TGTGCCAGCAGTTTAGGTGGACAGGGGAGCTATGGCTACACCTTC. This translates into CASSLGGQGSYGYTF. This chain uses TRBV28 with TRBJ1-2, with TRBD1 matching over 9 bases. V was pared by 2 bases and J by 4 bases, with 5 bases of the junction left unmatched. The CDR3 consists of 15 residues. CDR1 and CDR2 (germline): MDHEN, SYDVKM.

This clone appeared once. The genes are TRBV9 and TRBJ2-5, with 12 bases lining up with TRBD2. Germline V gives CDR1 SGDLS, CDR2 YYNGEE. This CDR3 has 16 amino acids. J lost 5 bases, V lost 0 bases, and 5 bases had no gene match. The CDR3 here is CASSVASGGVGETQYF. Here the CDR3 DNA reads TGTGCCAGCAGCGTAGCTAGCGGGGGGGTTGGGGAGACCCAGTACTTC.

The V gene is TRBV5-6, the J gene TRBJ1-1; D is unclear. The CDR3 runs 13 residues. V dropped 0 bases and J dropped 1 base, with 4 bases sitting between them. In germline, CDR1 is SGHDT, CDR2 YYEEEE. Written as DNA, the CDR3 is TGTGCCAGCAGCTTGGCTCCGAACACTGAAGCTTTCTTT. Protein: CASSLAPNTEAFF.

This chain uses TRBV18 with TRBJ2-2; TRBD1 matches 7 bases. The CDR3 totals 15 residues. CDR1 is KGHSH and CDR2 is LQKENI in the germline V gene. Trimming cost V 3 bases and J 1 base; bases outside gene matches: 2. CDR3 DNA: TGTGCCAGCTCACCCTGGACAGGGAACACCGGGGAGCTGTTTTTT. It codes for CASSPWTGNTGELFF. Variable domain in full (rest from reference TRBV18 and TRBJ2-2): NAGVMQNPRHLVRRRGQEARLRCSPMKGHSHVYWYRQLPEEGLKFMVYLQKENIIDESGMPKERFSAEFPKEGPSILRIQQVVRGDSAAYFCASSPWTGNTGELFFGEGSRLTVL.

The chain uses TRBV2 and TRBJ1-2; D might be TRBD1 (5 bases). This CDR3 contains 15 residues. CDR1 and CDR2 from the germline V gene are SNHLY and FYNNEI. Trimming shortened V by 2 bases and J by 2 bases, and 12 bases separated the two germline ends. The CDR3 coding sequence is TGTGCCAGCAGTGAACGCCGGAGGGGAAACTATGGCTACACCTTC. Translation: CASSERRRGNYGYTF.

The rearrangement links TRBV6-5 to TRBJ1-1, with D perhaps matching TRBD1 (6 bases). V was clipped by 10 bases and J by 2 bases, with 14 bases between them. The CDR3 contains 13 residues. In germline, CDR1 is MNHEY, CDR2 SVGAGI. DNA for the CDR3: TGTGCCACCGCGGACAGACCAAACACTGAAGCTTTCTTT. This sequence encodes CATADRPNTEAFF.

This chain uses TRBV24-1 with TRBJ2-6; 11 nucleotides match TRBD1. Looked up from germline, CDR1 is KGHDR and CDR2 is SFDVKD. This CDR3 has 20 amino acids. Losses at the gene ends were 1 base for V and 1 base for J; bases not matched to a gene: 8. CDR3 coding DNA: TGTGCCACCAGTGATTTCCCAAGCAGGGACAGGGGGTCTGGGGCCAACGTCCTGACTTTC. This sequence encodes CATSDFPSRDRGSGANVLTF.

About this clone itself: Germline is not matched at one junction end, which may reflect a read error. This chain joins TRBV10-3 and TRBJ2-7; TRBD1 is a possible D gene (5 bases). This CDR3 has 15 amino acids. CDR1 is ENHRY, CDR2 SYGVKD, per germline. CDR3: CAISESLDSLYAQYF. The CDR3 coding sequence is TGTGCCATCAGTGAGTCTCTAGACAGTCTCTACGCGCAGTACTTC.

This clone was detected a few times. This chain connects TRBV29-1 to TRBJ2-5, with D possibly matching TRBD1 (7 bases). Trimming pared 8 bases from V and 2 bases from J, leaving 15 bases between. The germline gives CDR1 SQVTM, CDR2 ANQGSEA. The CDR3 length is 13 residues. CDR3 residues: CSILQGGQETQYF. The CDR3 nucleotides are TGCAGCATTCTCCAGGGGGGACAAGAGACCCAGTACTTC.

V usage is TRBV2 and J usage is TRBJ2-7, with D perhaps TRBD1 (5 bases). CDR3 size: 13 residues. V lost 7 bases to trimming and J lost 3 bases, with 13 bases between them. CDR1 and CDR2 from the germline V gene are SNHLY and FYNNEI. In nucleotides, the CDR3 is TGTGCCAGCACCCGAGACAGTTTCTACGAGCAGTACTTC. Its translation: CASTRDSFYEQYF.

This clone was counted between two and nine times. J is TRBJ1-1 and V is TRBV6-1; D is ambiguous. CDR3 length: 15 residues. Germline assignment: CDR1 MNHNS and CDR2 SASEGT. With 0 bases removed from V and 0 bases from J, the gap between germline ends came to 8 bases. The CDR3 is CASSEAGRLNTEAFF. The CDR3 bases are TGTGCCAGCAGTGAAGCCGGCAGGCTGAACACTGAAGCTTTCTTT.

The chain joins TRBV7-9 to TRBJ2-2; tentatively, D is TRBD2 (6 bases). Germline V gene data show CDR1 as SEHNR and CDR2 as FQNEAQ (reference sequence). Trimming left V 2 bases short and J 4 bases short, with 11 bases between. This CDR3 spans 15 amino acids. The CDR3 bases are TGTGCCAGCAGCTTACGGCGGGGCGGCACCGGGGAGCTGTTTTTT. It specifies CASSLRRGGTGELFF.

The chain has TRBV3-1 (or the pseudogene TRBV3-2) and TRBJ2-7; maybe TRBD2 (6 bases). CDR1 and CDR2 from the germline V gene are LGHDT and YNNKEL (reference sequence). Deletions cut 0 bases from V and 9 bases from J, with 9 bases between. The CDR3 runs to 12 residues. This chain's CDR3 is CASSQDRRGQYF. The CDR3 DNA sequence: TGTGCCAGCAGCCAAGATCGGCGGGGGCAGTACTTC.

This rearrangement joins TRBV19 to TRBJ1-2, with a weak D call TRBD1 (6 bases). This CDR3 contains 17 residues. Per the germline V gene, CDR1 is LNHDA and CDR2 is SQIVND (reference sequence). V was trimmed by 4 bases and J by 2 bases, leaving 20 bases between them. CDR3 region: CASSTATDRPGNYGYTF. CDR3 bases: TGTGCCAGTAGTACCGCTACCGACAGGCCGGGGAACTATGGCTACACCTTC.

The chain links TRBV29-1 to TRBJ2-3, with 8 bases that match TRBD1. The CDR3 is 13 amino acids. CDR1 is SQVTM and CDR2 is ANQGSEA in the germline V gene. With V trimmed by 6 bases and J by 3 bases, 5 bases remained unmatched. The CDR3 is CSVKGQGTDTQYF. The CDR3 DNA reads TGCAGCGTCAAAGGACAGGGTACAGATACGCAGTATTTT.

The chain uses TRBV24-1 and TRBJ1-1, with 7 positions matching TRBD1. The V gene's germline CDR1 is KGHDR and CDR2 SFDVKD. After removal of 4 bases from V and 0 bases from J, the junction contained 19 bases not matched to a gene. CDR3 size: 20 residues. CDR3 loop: CATSDDPPPRGYPMNTEAFF. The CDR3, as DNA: TGTGCCACCAGTGACGACCCTCCGCCCAGGGGGTACCCTATGAACACTGAAGCTTTCTTT.

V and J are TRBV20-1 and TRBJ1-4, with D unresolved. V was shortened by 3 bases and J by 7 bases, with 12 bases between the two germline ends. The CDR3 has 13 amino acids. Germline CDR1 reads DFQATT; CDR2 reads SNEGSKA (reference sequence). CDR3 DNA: TGCAGTGCTAGTTGGGCCCGGGGTGAAAAACTGTTTTTT. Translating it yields CSASWARGEKLFF.

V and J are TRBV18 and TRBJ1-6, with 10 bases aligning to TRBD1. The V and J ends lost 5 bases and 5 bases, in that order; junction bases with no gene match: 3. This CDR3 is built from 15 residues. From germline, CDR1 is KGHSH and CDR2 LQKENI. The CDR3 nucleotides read TGTGCCAGCTCAGTAGGACAGGGGGATAATTCACCCCTCCACTTT. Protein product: CASSVGQGDNSPLHF.

This CDR3 is CATGQISGNTIYF. In DNA, the CDR3 is TGTGCCACCGGACAGATCTCTGGAAACACCATATATTTT. The V and J genes are TRBV10-3 and TRBJ1-3; TRBD1 might be the D (6 bases). The CDR3 has 13 residues. The germline CDR1 and CDR2 sequences are ENHRY and SYGVKD. The ends were cut back, 10 bases at V and 0 bases at J, with 10 bases in the middle.

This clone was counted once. The CDR3 sequence is CATSRDIPGLYGYTF. The CDR3 DNA reads as TGTGCCACCAGCAGAGATATACCAGGGCTCTATGGCTACACCTTC. V usage is TRBV15 and J usage is TRBJ1-2; D is possibly TRBD1 (5 bases). CDR1 is LNHNV and CDR2 is YYDKDF in the germline V gene (reference sequence). Trimming removed 0 bases from V and 4 bases from J, with 12 bases in between. This CDR3 comprises 15 residues.

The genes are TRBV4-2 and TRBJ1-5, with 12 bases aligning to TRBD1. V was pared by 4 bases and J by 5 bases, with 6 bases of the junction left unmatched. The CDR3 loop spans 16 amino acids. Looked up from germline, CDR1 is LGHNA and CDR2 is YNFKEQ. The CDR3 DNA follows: TGTGCCAGCAGCCGAACGGGACAGGGGGCTGATCAGCCCCAGCATTTT. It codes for CASSRTGQGADQPQHF.

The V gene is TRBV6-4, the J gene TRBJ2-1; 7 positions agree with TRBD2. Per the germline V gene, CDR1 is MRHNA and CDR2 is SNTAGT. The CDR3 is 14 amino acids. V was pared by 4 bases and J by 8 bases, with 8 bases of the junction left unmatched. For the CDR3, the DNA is TGTGCCAGCAGTGTGGGGGGGTTTTTAGATGAGCAGTTCTTC. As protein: CASSVGGFLDEQFF.

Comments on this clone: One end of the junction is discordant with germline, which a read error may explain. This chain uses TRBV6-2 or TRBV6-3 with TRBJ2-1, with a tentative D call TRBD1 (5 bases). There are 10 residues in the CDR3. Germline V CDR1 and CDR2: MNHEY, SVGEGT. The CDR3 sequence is CASSSGLQVF. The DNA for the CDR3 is TGTGCCAGCAGTTCTGGCCTACAGGTCTTC.

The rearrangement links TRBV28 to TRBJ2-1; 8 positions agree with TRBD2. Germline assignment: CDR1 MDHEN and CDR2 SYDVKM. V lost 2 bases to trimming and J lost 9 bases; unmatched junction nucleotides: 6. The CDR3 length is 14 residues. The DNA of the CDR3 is TGTGCCAGCAGTTTAGGTCGGGGGGGCGGTGAGCAGTTCTTC. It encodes CASSLGRGGGEQFF. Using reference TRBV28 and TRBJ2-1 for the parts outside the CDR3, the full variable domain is DVKVTQSSRYLVKRTGEKVFLECVQDMDHENMFWYRQDPGLGLRLIYFSYDVKMKEKGDIPEGYSVSREKKERFSLILESASTNQTSMYLCASSLGRGGGEQFFGPGTRLTVL.

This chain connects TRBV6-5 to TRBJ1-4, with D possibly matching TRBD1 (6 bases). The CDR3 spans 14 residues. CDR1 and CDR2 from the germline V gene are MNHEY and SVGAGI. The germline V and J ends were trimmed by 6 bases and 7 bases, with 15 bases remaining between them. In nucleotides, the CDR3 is TGTGCCAGCAGCCAGGGGAGTATTGGTGAAAAACTGTTTTTT. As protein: CASSQGSIGEKLFF.

CDR3 coding DNA: TGTGCCAGCAGTCAGGCTAGCGGGGTGGGAGAGACCCAGTACTTC. Translation: CASSQASGVGETQYF. The rearrangement uses TRBV2 and TRBJ2-5, with 9 bases aligning to TRBD2. CDR3 length equals 15 residues. Germline values: CDR1 SNHLY, CDR2 FYNNEI. Germline trimming cut 5 bases from V and 4 bases from J; bases unmatched to any gene: 8.

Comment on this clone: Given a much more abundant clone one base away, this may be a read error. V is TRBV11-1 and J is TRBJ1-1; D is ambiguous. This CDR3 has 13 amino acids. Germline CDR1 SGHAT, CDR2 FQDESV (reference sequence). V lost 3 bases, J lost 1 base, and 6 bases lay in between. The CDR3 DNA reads TGTGCCAGCAGCTTGGCAGGGAACACTGAAGCTTTCTTT. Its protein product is CASSLAGNTEAFF.